Presented here are 30 T cell receptor beta chains from one specimen sequenced in a study of blood T cell repertoires in COVID-19. The data were produced by immunoSEQ multiplex PCR, yet TCRdb's version contains in-frame clones alone and is incomplete. The sample contains nearly 250,000 clones, just under 85% of which appear only once. Specimen: peripheral blood. The receptors were sampled from a woman older than 75 with acute or convalescent COVID-19.

The chain combines TRBV5-5 with TRBJ2-3; 8 bases agree with TRBD1. The CDR3 loop spans 16 amino acids. Unmatched junction bases numbered 4, after V lost 1 base and J lost 0 bases. Germline lookup yields CDR1 SGHKS and CDR2 YYEKEE (reference sequence). The CDR3 DNA reads TGTGCCAGCAGCTTGTACGGGACAGGAAGCACAGATACGCAGTATTTT. Translation gives CASSLYGTGSTDTQYF.

This clone was seen once. The J gene is TRBJ1-6, the V gene TRBV2; D is unresolved. Germline V gene data show CDR1 as SNHLY and CDR2 as FYNNEI. The CDR3 runs to 14 residues. Trimming took off 2 bases at V and 7 bases at J, with 9 bases between the two ends. CDR3 region: CASSEQVGNSPLHF. CDR3 in DNA: TGTGCCAGCAGTGAACAGGTCGGAAATTCACCCCTCCACTTT.

This chain connects TRBV6-5 to TRBJ2-7; D may be TRBD1 (6 bases). The CDR3 extends over 15 amino acids. Germline CDR1 and CDR2: MNHEY and SVGAGI. The V and J ends lost 7 bases and 2 bases respectively, with 18 bases between them. This chain's CDR3 is CASTQRWQGTYEQYF. DNA of the CDR3: TGTGCCAGCACTCAAAGATGGCAGGGGACCTACGAGCAGTACTTC.

V gene TRBV15 combines with J gene TRBJ1-4; perhaps TRBD1 as D (6 bases). CDR3 length equals 15 residues. CDR1 is LNHNV and CDR2 is YYDKDF in the germline V gene (reference sequence). The ends were cut back, 0 bases at V and 6 bases at J, with 11 bases in the middle. CDR3 amino acids: CATSRDGQGYEKLFF. Here the CDR3 DNA reads TGTGCCACCAGCAGAGATGGGCAGGGGTATGAAAAACTGTTTTTT.

This chain connects TRBV6-5 to TRBJ2-3; the match to TRBD1 covers 11 bases. There are 16 residues in the CDR3. CDR1 is MNHEY and CDR2 is SVGAGI in the germline V gene. The V and J ends lost 2 bases and 0 bases, in that order; junction bases with no gene match: 1. CDR3 nucleotides: TGTGCCAGCAGTTACGGGACAGGGGGTAGCACAGATACGCAGTATTTT. It is translated as CASSYGTGGSTDTQYF.

Details on this clone: One end of the junction is discordant with germline, which a read error may explain. The rearrangement uses TRBV5-4 and TRBJ1-2; 10 bases are shared with TRBD1. CDR3 length: 14 amino acids. Germline V CDR1 and CDR2: SGHNT, YYREEE (reference sequence). The CDR3: CASSLDRGTGGYTF. CDR3 DNA: TGTGCCAGCAGTTTGGACAGGGGGACGGGTGGCTACACCTTC.

This chain links TRBV7-8 with TRBJ1-1; TRBD1 might be the D (6 bases). Trimming took 1 base from V and 1 from J, leaving 10 bases between them. Germline loops: CDR1 SGHVS, CDR2 FQNEAQ. The length of the CDR3 is 15 residues. The CDR3 bases are TGTGCCAGCAGCTTAGTGGGGGGGCAGAACACTGAAGCTTTCTTT. Translation: CASSLVGGQNTEAFF.

A note on this clone: A read error may produce the germline difference seen at one junction end. The chain employs TRBV7-7 and TRBJ2-2; no clear D. The CDR3 runs to 14 residues. Per the germline V gene, CDR1 is SSHAT and CDR2 is FNYEAQ (reference sequence). CDR3 bases: TGTGCTAGCAGCTTATTACTGAACACCGGGGAGCTGTTTTTT. Its protein is CASSLLLNTGELFF. Combining the CDR3 with reference TRBV7-7 and TRBJ2-2 gives the whole variable domain GAGVSQSPRYKVTKRGQDVTLRCDPISSHATLYWYQQALGQGPEFLTYFNYEAQPDKSGLPSDRFSAERPEGSISTLTIQRTEQRDSAMYRCASSLLLNTGELFFGEGSRLTVL.

The chain has TRBV28 and TRBJ2-7; 13 bases map to TRBD2. The CDR3 spans 14 residues. With 6 bases clipped from V and 4 bases from J, the junction kept 3 bases outside the gene matches. Germline V CDR1 and CDR2: MDHEN, SYDVKM. CDR3 bases: TGTGCCAGCAGGACTAGCGGGAGGAGGTACGAGCAGTACTTC. It encodes CASRTSGRRYEQYF. Filled out from reference TRBV28 and TRBJ2-7, the complete variable domain reads DVKVTQSSRYLVKRTGEKVFLECVQDMDHENMFWYRQDPGLGLRLIYFSYDVKMKEKGDIPEGYSVSREKKERFSLILESASTNQTSMYLCASRTSGRRYEQYFGPGTRLTVT.

The sample holds one count of this clone. The rearrangement uses TRBV19 and TRBJ2-7; TRBD1 agrees at 8 bases. Germline CDR1 LNHDA, CDR2 SQIVND (reference sequence). V shed 3 bases, J shed 4 bases, and the junction held 8 bases outside the gene matches. The CDR3 runs 15 residues. CDR3 protein: CASSIKPGGIYEQYF. The CDR3 region has the DNA TGTGCCAGTAGTATTAAACCAGGGGGCATTTACGAGCAGTACTTC.

The chain uses TRBV21-1 and TRBJ2-3; TRBD2, the D gene given by the table, was not confirmed from the DNA. TRBV21-1 is an annotated pseudogene. The CDR3 covers 16 residues. The CDR3 region is CASSKKVLAGADTQYF. In DNA, the CDR3 is TGTGCCAGCAGCAAAAAGGTCCTAGCGGGAGCAGATACGCAGTATTTT.

The genes are TRBV7-2 and TRBJ2-3; no definite D call. The CDR3 length is 13 residues. CDR1 and CDR2 (germline): SGHTA, FQGNSA. Trimming cost V 3 bases and J 4 bases, with 8 bases left between them. The CDR3 loop is CASSFRGSDTQYF. The CDR3 DNA reads as TGTGCCAGCAGCTTCCGCGGCTCAGATACGCAGTATTTT.

The chain is built from TRBV19 and TRBJ1-6; maybe TRBD1 (6 bases). The CDR3 has 12 amino acids. V was trimmed by 5 bases and J by 9 bases, leaving 8 bases between them. CDR1 and CDR2 (germline): LNHDA, SQIVND (reference sequence). The CDR3 loop is CASSSRGSPLHF. The CDR3 DNA is TGTGCCAGTAGTTCCAGGGGTTCACCCCTCCACTTT.

This sequence joins TRBV27 and TRBJ1-2; a possible D gene is TRBD1 (6 bases). This CDR3 is built from 12 residues. Looked up from germline, CDR1 is MNHEY and CDR2 is SMNVEV (reference sequence). Between the trimmed V and J ends, which lost 10 bases and 5 bases, there was a span of 14 bases. The CDR3 DNA reads as TGTGCCACCGGGCCAGGGGAGTATGGCTACACCTTC. It is translated as CATGPGEYGYTF.

V usage is TRBV29-1 and J usage is TRBJ2-1; 7 nucleotides agree with TRBD2. CDR1 and CDR2 (germline): SQVTM, ANQGSEA. CDR3 length equals 15 residues. With 0 bases clipped from V and 7 bases from J, the junction kept 9 bases outside the gene matches. The CDR3 is CSVEDVAGVLNEQFF. The DNA of the CDR3 is TGCAGCGTTGAAGATGTTGCGGGAGTCCTAAATGAGCAGTTCTTC.

J is TRBJ1-1 and V is TRBV18, with a tentative D call TRBD1 (5 bases). Trimming took 3 bases from V and 9 from J, leaving 14 bases between them. The V gene's germline CDR1 is KGHSH and CDR2 LQKENI. This CDR3 contains 13 residues. CDR3 protein: CASSPDTREKAFF. The CDR3 DNA follows: TGTGCCAGCTCACCGGACACCCGGGAGAAAGCTTTCTTT.

Written as DNA, the CDR3 is TGTGCCAGCAGCTTACCGAGACAGGAGGCAACTAATGAAAAACTGTTTTTT. This translates into CASSLPRQEATNEKLFF. The chain recombines TRBV11-2 with TRBJ1-4; tentative D call: TRBD1 (6 bases). Germline V lookup: CDR1 SGHAT, CDR2 FQNNGV. This CDR3 spans 17 amino acids. V was pared by 2 bases and J by 0 bases, with 13 bases between.

The chain combines TRBV5-1 with TRBJ1-2; a weak D match, TRBD1 (6 bases). The germline V gene encodes CDR1 SGHRS and CDR2 YFSETQ. This CDR3 has 13 amino acids. V gave up 3 bases and J gave up 2 bases, with 8 bases separating them. In DNA, the CDR3 is TGCGCCAGCAGCTCTACAGGGAACTATGGCTACACCTTC. This gives the protein CASSSTGNYGYTF.

The chain recombines TRBV6-5 with TRBJ2-3, with 9 bases matching TRBD2. The CDR3 is 14 residues long. V lost 11 bases and J lost 6; bases outside the gene matches: 12. CDR1 and CDR2 from the germline V gene are MNHEY and SVGAGI. The CDR3 DNA sequence: TGTGCCGCCCACAAGCGGGGGGTCTTGGATACGCAGTATTTT. This translates into CAAHKRGVLDTQYF.

The chain has TRBV7-9 and TRBJ1-1, with TRBD1 matching 7 bases. The CDR3 contains 13 residues. With 1 base clipped from V and 10 bases from J, the junction kept 6 bases outside the gene matches. Per germline, CDR1 SEHNR and CDR2 FQNEAQ (reference sequence). CDR3 in amino acids: CASSLDLRGRAFF. The DNA of the CDR3 is TGTGCCAGCAGCTTAGACCTAAGGGGGCGAGCTTTCTTT.

This sequence joins TRBV3-1 (or the pseudogene TRBV3-2) and TRBJ1-1; D unresolved. Per the germline V gene, CDR1 is LGHDT and CDR2 is YNNKEL (reference sequence). CDR3 length: 13 residues. The ends were cut back, 1 base at V and 1 base at J, with 4 bases in the middle. The CDR3: CASSQVQNTEAFF. CDR3 coding DNA: TGTGCCAGCAGCCAAGTACAGAACACTGAAGCTTTCTTT.

The V call is TRBV4-1, the J call TRBJ1-4; 7 nucleotides align to TRBD1. Germline trimming cut 3 bases from V and 2 bases from J; bases unmatched to any gene: 3. The CDR3 sequence is 15 residues long. Germline CDR1 reads MGHRA; CDR2 reads YSYEKL. The CDR3 is CASSQSGGTNEKLFF. The CDR3, as DNA: TGCGCCAGCAGCCAGTCAGGGGGGACTAATGAAAAACTGTTTTTT.

The chain recombines TRBV10-3 with TRBJ1-4; D is unclear. The germline V gene encodes CDR1 ENHRY and CDR2 SYGVKD. This CDR3 comprises 16 residues. Trimming took 3 bases from V and 3 from J, leaving 14 bases between them. CDR3 sequence reads: CAISDRQAGANEKLFF. For the CDR3, the DNA is TGTGCCATCAGTGATCGGCAGGCGGGCGCTAATGAAAAACTGTTTTTT.

The chain has TRBV20-1 and TRBJ2-7; 8 nucleotides align to TRBD1. V shed 3 bases, J shed 5 bases, and the junction held 12 bases outside the gene matches. The length of the CDR3 is 15 residues. Germline V CDR1 and CDR2: DFQATT, SNEGSKA (reference sequence). CDR3 in amino acids: CSASARTGGEDEQYF. The CDR3 DNA reads TGCAGTGCTAGTGCCCGCACAGGGGGAGAAGACGAGCAGTACTTC.

The rearrangement uses TRBV27 and TRBJ2-3; TRBD1 might be the D (5 bases). V was cut by 5 bases and J by 2 bases, with 11 bases left in between. There are 14 residues in the CDR3. CDR1 and CDR2 (germline): MNHEY, SMNVEV (reference sequence). CDR3 DNA: TGTGCCAGCAGTCGCCAGGGCCCCACAGATACGCAGTATTTT. This translates into CASSRQGPTDTQYF.

V is TRBV9 and J is TRBJ2-1; 11 nucleotides line up with TRBD2. V lost 4 bases to trimming and J lost 10 bases; unmatched junction nucleotides: 13. Per the germline V gene, CDR1 is SGDLS and CDR2 is YYNGEE. The CDR3 contains 16 residues. The CDR3 DNA is TGTGCCAGCAGCCCAGCTGGGACTAGCGGCCCTGGGGAGCAGTTCTTC. Translated: CASSPAGTSGPGEQFF.

The chain links TRBV3-1 (or the pseudogene TRBV3-2) to TRBJ2-1, with a weak D call TRBD2 (6 bases). Germline V gene lookup returns CDR1 LGHDT and CDR2 YNNKEL (reference sequence). The V and J ends lost 1 base and 3 bases respectively, with 10 bases between them. The length of the CDR3 is 15 residues. CDR3 region: CASSQGLESYNEQFF. CDR3 DNA: TGTGCCAGCAGCCAAGGACTAGAAAGCTACAATGAGCAGTTCTTC.

This sequence joins TRBV19 and TRBJ2-2; tentative D call: TRBD1 (5 bases). Trimming shortened V by 4 bases and J by 3 bases, and 18 bases separated the two germline ends. The CDR3 runs to 17 residues. CDR1 LNHDA and CDR2 SQIVND come from the germline V gene (reference sequence). CDR3 nucleotide sequence: TGTGCCAGTAGTAATCAGGGTTGGTACAAGGACACCGGGGAGCTGTTTTTT. This translates into CASSNQGWYKDTGELFF.

V gene TRBV7-3 combines with J gene TRBJ1-2; 7 bases are a match to TRBD1. Germline V gene lookup returns CDR1 SGHTA and CDR2 FQGTGA. The CDR3 is 16 residues long. The trim removed 1 base at V and 8 bases at J, leaving 13 bases unmatched. The CDR3 loop reads CASSLNRGGAIGGYTF. CDR3 sequence (DNA): TGTGCCAGCAGCTTAAATCGAGGGGGCGCGATCGGAGGCTACACCTTC.

CDR3 nucleotides: TGTGCCAGCAGCTTAGCTCGAGGACAGGGTCAGTCCTACGAGCAGTACTTC. It translates to CASSLARGQGQSYEQYF. The chain couples TRBV11-2 to TRBJ2-7; 8 nucleotides line up with TRBD1. CDR1 and CDR2 from the germline V gene are SGHAT and FQNNGV. Unmatched junction bases numbered 9, after V lost 1 base and J lost 1 base. CDR3 length equals 17 residues.